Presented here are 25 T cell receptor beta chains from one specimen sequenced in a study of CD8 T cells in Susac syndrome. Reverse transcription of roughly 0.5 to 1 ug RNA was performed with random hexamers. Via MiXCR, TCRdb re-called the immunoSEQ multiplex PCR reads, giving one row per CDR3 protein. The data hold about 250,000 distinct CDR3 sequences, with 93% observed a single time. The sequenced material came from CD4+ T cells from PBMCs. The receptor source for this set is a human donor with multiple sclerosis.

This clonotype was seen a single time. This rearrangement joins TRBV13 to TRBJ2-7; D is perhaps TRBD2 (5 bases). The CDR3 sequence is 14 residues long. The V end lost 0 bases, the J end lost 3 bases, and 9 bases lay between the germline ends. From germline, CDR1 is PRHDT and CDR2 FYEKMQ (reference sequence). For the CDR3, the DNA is TGTGCCAGCAGCTTAGGGAGACGGGGCTACGAGCAGTACGTC. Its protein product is CASSLGRRGYEQYV.

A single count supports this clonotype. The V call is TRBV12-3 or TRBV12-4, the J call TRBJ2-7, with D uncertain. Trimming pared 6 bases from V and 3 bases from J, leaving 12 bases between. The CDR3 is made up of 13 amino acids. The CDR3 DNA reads TGTGCCAGCAGCCCCAAACCGGGCTACGAGCAGTACTTC. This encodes CASSPKPGYEQYF.

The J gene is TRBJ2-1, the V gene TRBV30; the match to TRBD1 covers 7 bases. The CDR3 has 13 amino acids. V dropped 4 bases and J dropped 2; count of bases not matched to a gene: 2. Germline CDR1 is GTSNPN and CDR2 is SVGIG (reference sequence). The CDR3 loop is CAWKQGTYNEQFF. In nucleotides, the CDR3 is TGTGCCTGGAAACAGGGGACCTACAATGAGCAGTTCTTC. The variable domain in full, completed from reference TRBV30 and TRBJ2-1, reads SQTIHQWPATLVQPVGSPLSLECTVEGTSNPNLYWYRQAAGRGLQLLFYSVGIGQISSEVPQNLSASRPQDRQFILSSKKLLLSDSGFYLCAWKQGTYNEQFFGPGTRLTVL.

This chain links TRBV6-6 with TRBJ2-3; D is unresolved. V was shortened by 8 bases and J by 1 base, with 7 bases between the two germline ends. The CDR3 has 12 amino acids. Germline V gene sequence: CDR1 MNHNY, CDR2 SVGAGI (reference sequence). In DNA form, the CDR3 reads TGTGCCAGCCAGCGCGGCACAGATACGCAGTATTTT. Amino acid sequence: CASQRGTDTQYF.

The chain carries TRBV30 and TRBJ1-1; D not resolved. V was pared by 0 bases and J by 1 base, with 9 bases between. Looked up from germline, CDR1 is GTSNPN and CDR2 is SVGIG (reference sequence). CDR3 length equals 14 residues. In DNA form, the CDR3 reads TGTGCCTGGAGTGTAGTTATGGGGAACACTGAAGCTTTCTTT. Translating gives CAWSVVMGNTEAFF. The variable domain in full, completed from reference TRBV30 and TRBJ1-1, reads SQTIHQWPATLVQPVGSPLSLECTVEGTSNPNLYWYRQAAGRGLQLLFYSVGIGQISSEVPQNLSASRPQDRQFILSSKKLLLSDSGFYLCAWSVVMGNTEAFFGQGTRLTVV.

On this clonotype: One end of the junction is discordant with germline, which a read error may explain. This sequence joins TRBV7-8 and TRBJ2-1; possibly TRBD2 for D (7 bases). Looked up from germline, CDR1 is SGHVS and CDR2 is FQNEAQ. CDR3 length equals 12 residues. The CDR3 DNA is TGTGCCAGCAGCTTAGCTTCGGGGGGCCCTTGGTTC. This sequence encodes CASSLASGGPWF.

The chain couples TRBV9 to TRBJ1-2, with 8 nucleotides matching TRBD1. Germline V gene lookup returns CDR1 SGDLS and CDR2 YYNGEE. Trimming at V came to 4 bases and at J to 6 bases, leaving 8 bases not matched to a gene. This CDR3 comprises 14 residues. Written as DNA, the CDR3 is TGTGCCAGCAGCCCTCGACAGGGGAGGGATGGCTACACCTTC. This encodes CASSPRQGRDGYTF.

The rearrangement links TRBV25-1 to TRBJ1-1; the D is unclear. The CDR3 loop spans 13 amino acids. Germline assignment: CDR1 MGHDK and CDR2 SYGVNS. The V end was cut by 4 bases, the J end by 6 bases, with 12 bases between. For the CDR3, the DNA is TGTGCCAGCAGTGGGAGCCCCGGCGCTGAAGCTTTCTTT. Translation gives CASSGSPGAEAFF.

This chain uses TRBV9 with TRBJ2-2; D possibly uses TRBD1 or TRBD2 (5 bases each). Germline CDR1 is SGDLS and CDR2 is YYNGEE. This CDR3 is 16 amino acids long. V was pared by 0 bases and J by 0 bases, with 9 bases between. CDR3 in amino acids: CASSVAGTPNTGELFF. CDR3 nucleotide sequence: TGTGCCAGCAGCGTAGCCGGGACCCCGAACACCGGGGAGCTGTTTTTT.

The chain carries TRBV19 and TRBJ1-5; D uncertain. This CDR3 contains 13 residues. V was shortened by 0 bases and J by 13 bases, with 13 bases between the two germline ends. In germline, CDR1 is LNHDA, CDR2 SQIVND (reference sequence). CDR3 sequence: CASSIERQAKQHF. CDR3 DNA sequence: TGTGCCAGTAGTATAGAGAGGCAAGCGAAACAGCATTTT. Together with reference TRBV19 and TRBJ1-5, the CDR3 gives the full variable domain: DGGITQSPKYLFRKEGQNVTLSCEQNLNHDAMYWYRQDPGQGLRLIYYSQIVNDFQKGDIAEGYSVSREKKESFPLTVTSAQKNPTAFYLCASSIERQAKQHFGDGTRLSIL.

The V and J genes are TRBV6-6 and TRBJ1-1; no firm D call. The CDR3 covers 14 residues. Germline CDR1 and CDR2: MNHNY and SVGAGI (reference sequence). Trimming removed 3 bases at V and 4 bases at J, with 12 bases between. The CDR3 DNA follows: TGTGCCAGCAGTTATGCCGCTCGAGGCACTGAAGCTTTCTTT. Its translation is CASSYAARGTEAFF.

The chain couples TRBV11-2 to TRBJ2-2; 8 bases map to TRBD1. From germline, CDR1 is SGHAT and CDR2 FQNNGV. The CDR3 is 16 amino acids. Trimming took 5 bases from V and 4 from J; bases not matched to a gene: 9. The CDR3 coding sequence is TGTGCCAGCAGCCTAGCCCCACAGGGGGTCACCGGGGAGCTGTTTTTT. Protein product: CASSLAPQGVTGELFF. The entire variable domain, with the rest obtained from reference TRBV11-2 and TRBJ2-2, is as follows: EAGVAQSPRYKIIEKRQSVAFWCNPISGHATLYWYQQILGQGPKLLIQFQNNGVVDDSQLPKDRFSAERLKGVDSTLKIQPAKLEDSAVYLCASSLAPQGVTGELFFGEGSRLTVL.

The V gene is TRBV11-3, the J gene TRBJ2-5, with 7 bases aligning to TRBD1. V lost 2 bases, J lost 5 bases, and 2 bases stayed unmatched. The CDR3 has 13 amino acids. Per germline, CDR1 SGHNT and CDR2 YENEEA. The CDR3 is CASSLLDRETQYF. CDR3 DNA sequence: TGTGCCAGCAGCTTATTGGACAGGGAGACCCAGTACTTC.

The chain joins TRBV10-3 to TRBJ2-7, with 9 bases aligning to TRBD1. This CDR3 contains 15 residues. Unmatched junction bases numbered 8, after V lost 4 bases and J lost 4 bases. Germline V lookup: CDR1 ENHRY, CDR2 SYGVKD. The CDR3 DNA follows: TGTGCCATCAGTGGAGGGGGACAGGGCACGTACGAGCAGTACTTC. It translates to CAISGGGQGTYEQYF.

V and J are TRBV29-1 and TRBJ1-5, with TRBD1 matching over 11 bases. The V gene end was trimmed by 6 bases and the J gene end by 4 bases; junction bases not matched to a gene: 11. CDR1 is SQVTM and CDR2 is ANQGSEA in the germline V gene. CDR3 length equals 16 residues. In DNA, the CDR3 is TGCAGCGTCGGGGGGTACGGGACAGGGGGTAATCAGCCCCAGCATTTT. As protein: CSVGGYGTGGNQPQHF. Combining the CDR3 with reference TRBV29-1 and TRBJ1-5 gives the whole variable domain SAVISQKPSRDICQRGTSLTIQCQVDSQVTMMFWYRQQPGQSLTLIATANQGSEATYESGFVIDKFPISRPNLTFSTLTVSNMSPEDSSIYLCSVGGYGTGGNQPQHFGDGTRLSIL.

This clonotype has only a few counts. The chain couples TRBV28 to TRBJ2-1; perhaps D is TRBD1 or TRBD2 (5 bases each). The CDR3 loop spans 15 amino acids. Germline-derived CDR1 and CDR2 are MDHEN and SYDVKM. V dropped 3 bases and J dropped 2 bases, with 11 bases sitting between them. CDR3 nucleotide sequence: TGTGCCAGCAGTTTTTCTGGGGGACCCTACAATGAGCAGTTCTTC. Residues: CASSFSGGPYNEQFF.

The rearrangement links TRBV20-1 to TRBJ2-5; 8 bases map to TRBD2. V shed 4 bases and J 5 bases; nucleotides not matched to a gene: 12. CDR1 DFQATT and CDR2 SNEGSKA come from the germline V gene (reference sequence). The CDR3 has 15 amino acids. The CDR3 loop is CSATASGSPRETQYF. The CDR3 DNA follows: TGCAGTGCTACGGCCAGCGGGAGTCCCCGGGAGACCCAGTACTTC.

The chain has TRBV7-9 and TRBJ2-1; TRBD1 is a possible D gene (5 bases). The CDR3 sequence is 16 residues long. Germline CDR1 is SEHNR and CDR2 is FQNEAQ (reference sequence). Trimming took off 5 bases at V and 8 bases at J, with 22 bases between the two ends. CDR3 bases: TGTGCCAGCAGCCGATGGGTATCGGACGGACAAGATGAGCAGTTCTTC. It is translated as CASSRWVSDGQDEQFF. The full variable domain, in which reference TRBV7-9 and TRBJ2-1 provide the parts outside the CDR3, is DTGVSQNPRHKITKRGQNVTFRCDPISEHNRLYWYRQTLGQGPEFLTYFQNEAQLEKSRLLSDRFSAERPKGSFSTLEIQRTEQGDSAMYLCASSRWVSDGQDEQFFGPGTRLTVL.

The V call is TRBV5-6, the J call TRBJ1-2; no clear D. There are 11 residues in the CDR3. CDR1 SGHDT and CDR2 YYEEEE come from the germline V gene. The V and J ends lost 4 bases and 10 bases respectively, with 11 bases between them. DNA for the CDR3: TGTGCCAGCAGCCTCGGGCCTTCCTACACCTTC. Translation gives CASSLGPSYTF.

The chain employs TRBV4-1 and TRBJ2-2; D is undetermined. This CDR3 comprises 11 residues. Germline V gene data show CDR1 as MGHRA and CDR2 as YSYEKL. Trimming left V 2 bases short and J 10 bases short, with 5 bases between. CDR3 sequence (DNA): TGCGCCAGCAGCCAATTATCGGAGCTGTTTTTT. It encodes CASSQLSELFF.

The CDR3, as DNA: TGTGCCAGCAGAGGACAGGGGAGCAATCAGCCCCAGCATTTT. As protein: CASRGQGSNQPQHF. This chain links TRBV25-1 with TRBJ1-5, with TRBD1 matching 9 bases. CDR3 length: 14 residues. V lost 6 bases, J lost 1 base, and 1 base stayed unmatched. CDR1 is MGHDK and CDR2 is SYGVNS in the germline V gene.

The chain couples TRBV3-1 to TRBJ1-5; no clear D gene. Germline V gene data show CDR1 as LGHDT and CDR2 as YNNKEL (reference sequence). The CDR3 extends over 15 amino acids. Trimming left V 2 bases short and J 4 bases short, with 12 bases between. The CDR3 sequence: CASSQSPSGNQPQHF. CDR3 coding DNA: TGTGCCAGCAGCCAAAGCCCGTCGGGGAATCAGCCCCAGCATTTT.

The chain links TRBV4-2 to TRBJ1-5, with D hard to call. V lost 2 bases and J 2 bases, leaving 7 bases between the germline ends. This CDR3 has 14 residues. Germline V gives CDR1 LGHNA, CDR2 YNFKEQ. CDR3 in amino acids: CASSQRTGNQPQHF. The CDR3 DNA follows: TGTGCCAGCAGCCAAAGGACGGGCAATCAGCCCCAGCATTTT.

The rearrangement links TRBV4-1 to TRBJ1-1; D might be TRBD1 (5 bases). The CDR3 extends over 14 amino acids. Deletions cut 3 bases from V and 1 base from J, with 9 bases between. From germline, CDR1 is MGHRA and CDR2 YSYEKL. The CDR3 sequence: CASSQLGTNTEAFF. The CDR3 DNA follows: TGCGCCAGCAGCCAGTTAGGGACGAACACTGAAGCTTTCTTT.

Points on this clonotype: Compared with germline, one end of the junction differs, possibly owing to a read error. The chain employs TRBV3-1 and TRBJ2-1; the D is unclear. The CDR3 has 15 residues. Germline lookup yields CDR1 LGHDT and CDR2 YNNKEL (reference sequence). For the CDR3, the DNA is TGTGCCAGCAGCCAAGAGCCAGTTCCCTACAATGAGCTGTTCTTC. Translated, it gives CASSQEPVPYNELFF.